This TCR beta chain derives from a study of CD8 T cells in Susac syndrome. Study information: Within the group of sequenced Susac syndrome patients, about 6 had active disease and about eight were in remission. Patients with Susac syndrome were therapy-naive, taking corticosteroids, with some also receiving intravenous immunoglobulin, or taking intravenous immunoglobulin alone at the time their blood was drawn.

V dropped 6 bases and J dropped 1 base, with 15 bases sitting between them. The CDR3 has 15 amino acids. It was with random hexamers that roughly 0.45 to 1 ug RNA was reverse transcribed. Multiplex PCR with immunoSEQ amplified the TCR beta CDR3 across 54 Vbeta and 13 Jbeta. MiXCR, applied by TCRdb to the immunoSEQ multiplex PCR reads, yields one record per CDR3 protein. The sample has approximately 260,000 distinct CDR3 sequences, about 96% seen once. The V gene is TRBV12-3 or TRBV12-4, the J gene TRBJ1-1, with unresolved D. This sequence originates from a human donor with Susac syndrome. Sample: CD4+ T cells from PBMCs. The CDR3 DNA reads as TGTGCCAGCAGCCCCGATCGTAATGGGAACACTGAAGCTTTCTTT. Its translation: CASSPDRNGNTEAFF.